Here is one T cell receptor (beta chain) with its context. It has no known antigen specificity. Base qualities were left out, and no much larger clone turns up one base away. The record originates from a study of cytomegalovirus exposure and HLA in healthy donors (dated by TCRdb to about 2017). Concerning the study at large: An earlier analysis of some 550 of the donors reported 250 to 300 Gb of sequence data and 120 million or so unique TCR beta sequences from about 179 million T cells. Typing coverage differed by locus: A, B, C, DRB1 and DQB1 were typed in about 620-630 donors, DQA1 in 500 to 550, DPA1 in roughly 590, and DPB1 in approximately 450. The study aimed to test whether cataloging public T cell receptors could reveal signatures of past pathogen exposure. The T cell repertoires of 700 or so subjects were profiled by immunosequencing and related to cytomegalovirus serostatus. Every repertoire in the discovery cohort had been generated on one and the same sequencing platform. The later analysis used no new phenotypic data to find candidate immune exposures, relying instead on TCR beta sequences and their occurrence across donors. About 320 gigabases of sequencing data and roughly 90 million unique TCR sequences were included in an early release covering about 700 HLA-typed donors. A later genetic analysis took genome-wide SNP genotypes for about 65% of the 666 donors and used that subset as a discovery cohort. In an earlier analysis of 587 of the donors, high-throughput TCR beta sequencing was used to judge whether each TCR beta V gene segment behaved as functional or pseudogenic. Donor age, sex, ethnicity and CMV serostatus were compiled together with the repertoire data. Along with the approximately 700-subject first cohort, a separate validation cohort of some 130 different subjects was used. Because of strong linkage in the cohort, roughly five DR-DQ haplotypes were treated as single units for association and clustering. Among 398 genotyped donors of the cohort, an average of around 240,000 unique TCR beta nucleotide sequences was sequenced per donor, of which roughly 18% were non-productive. To predict cytomegalovirus infection status, the study brought together high-throughput TCR immunosequencing, statistical association of individual TCRs with disease status, and machine learning. The genetic ancestry cluster associated with self-reported Caucasian donors included about 84% of the approximately 410 genotyped donors. A later analysis re-analyzed previously published TCR beta repertoires from about 600 donors and added high-resolution HLA genotyping to study TCR occurrence patterns. HLA typing included class I and class II loci at four-digit resolution. The paper's findings and limits, for the study overall: For the cohort, immune exposure information was limited to CMV serostatus. A further reported finding was that TCR beta sequences accurately predicted the HLA-A and HLA-B alleles for most subjects in the first cohort. Three of the identified cytomegalovirus-associated TCR beta chains were confirmed in vitro to be specific for cytomegalovirus antigens. A later genetic analysis associated a missense DCLRE1C variant with V-gene and J-gene trimming of TCR beta chains, and an independent cohort replicated the association. In a later analysis, the rate of TCR association differed among HLA loci, with DRB1 alleles having the most associated TCRs and HLA-C alleles having the fewest. Because some donors lacked HLA typing at each locus, the association tests relied only on the typed subset. In an earlier analysis of roughly 560 of the donors, most TCR beta V segments were observed in productive rearrangements about 90% or about 30% of the time, broadly matching IMGT annotations. When HLA alleles, especially DR and DQ, strongly co-occurred, attributing TCR associations to individual alleles was difficult. A later analysis reported that several top co-occurrence clusters appeared linked to parvovirus B19, influenza, CMV and Epstein-Barr virus. A later analysis found that most CMV-associated TCR beta chains appeared HLA-restricted, with HLA associations seemingly driven largely by CMV exposure. Sequencing depth was assumed to be roughly uniform across donors in the presence/absence analyses, though that assumption may not hold. In this cohort, only TCR beta chains were sequenced, and detectable features were limited by the absence of alpha or paired-chain data. While some public TCRs were present in many individuals, most TCR sequences turned up only very rarely across donors. According to a later genetic analysis, donors in an Asian-associated ancestry cluster had fewer N-insertions in productive TCRs than the roughly 700-donor mean. Correlated functional status among segregating V segments might reflect linkage disequilibrium, but an unknown experimental factor could not be ruled out. Specific HLA alleles were associated with 16,951 TCR beta sequences at a false discovery rate of 0.05 in a later analysis. A total of about 150 TCR beta chains were listed by the study as associated with cytomegalovirus. The authors suggested that the approach could potentially be extended to other disease states and immunological phenotypes. Because counts were too low, seventeen rarely observed V segments, including chromosome 9 orphons, were left out of the earlier analysis of 587 of the donors. In a later analysis, HLA-associated TCR beta chains were found to be more clonally expanded and to have lower generation probabilities than equally common non-associated chains. A cluster of highly shared sequence variants was judged likely to represent a technical artifact of the sequencing pipeline. The classifier was reported to diagnose cytomegalovirus status with high specificity and sensitivity in both the original and validation cohorts.

The cohort was made up of under 800 healthy bone marrow donors. Cohort members were all nominally healthy when sampled, although unrecorded immune exposures were likely present. The donor tested CMV seropositive, placing the donor among the 289 seropositive members of the cohort. Each donor provided a peripheral blood sample, and peripheral blood mononuclear cells were used for TCR beta sequencing. Genomic DNA extraction from the blood cell samples was performed with the Qiagen DNeasy Blood Extraction Kit. The library was generated by the immunoSEQ multiplex PCR assay. The multiplex PCR relied on a mix of 60 forward primers for TCR Vbeta segments and 13 reverse primers for TCR Jbeta segments. The CDR3 region of rearranged TCR beta genes was amplified from genomic DNA with a multiplex PCR assay. The Illumina HiSeq System was used to sequence the amplified TCR beta libraries as 87-base-pair reads. Per the source publication's procedure: A later analysis counted around 72 million unique TCR beta chains across the 550 to 700 repertoires, and roughly 11 million of these chains were shared by at least two donors. Raw reads were error-corrected and collapsed into unique sequences with a nearest-neighbor algorithm that merged closely related sequences to remove PCR and sequencing errors. CDR3 sequences were aligned to IMGT reference sequences to assign V, D and J gene segments. For a sequence to be retained, a match of at least six nucleotides was required to both a V gene segment and a J gene segment. A rearrangement was called productive if the CDR3 had no stop codons and remained in frame with V and J, and every other rearrangement was called non-productive. Following IMGT convention, CDR3 was defined as the stretch from the second conserved V-encoded cysteine to the conserved J-encoded phenylalanine. The earlier analysis of 500 to 750 of the donors excluded any sequence lacking an unambiguous match to a single V gene segment. An earlier analysis of some 500 of the donors classified V segments as functional when productive rearrangements were above 56.7% and as segregating when the standard deviation between donors was above 5%. To diagnose cytomegalovirus status from the catalog of TCR beta chain sequences, a statistical classification framework was built. In a later analysis, TCR nucleotide sequences were compared against IMGT/GENE-DB human TR gene sequences so that V and J genes could be assigned. Using the TCRdist pipeline, a later analysis assigned CDR3 sequences along with most-parsimonious VDJ recombination scenarios. In a later analysis, every TCR beta chain was defined by the combination of its CDR3 amino acid sequence and its V-gene family, and reads without a unique V-gene family were dropped. As a way to deal with suspected cross-contamination and a sequencing artifact, a later analysis dropped over 550 nucleotide sequences that were highly shared and had low generation probability. For each public chain, a later analysis derived a clonal expansion index from normalized ranks of inferred template counts within each repertoire. In a later analysis, generation probabilities were computed with a VDJ recombination model fitted to out-of-frame rearrangements, and the resulting probabilities were checked against IGoR. In a later analysis, hypergeometric tests were used to score TCR-TCR, TCR-HLA and TCR-CMV co-occurrence, with a repertoire-size bias correction applied to TCR pairs. A later analysis estimated false discovery rates by permuting HLA or CMV assignments 20 times. In a later analysis, co-occurring TCRs were grouped using DBSCAN, and TCRdist sequence similarity was added for clustering within HLA-allele-positive subsets. Repertoires with fewer than 30,000 or more than 120,000 public chains were left out of co-occurrence clustering, as were five repertoires with anomalous nucleotide sharing. TCRdb carries this immuneACCESS record with in-frame sequences only. Its versions omit some clonotypes, under half of them owing to an unresolved V gene in the studies checked, with the rest unexplained. V, J and clone size reflect that table, while D and trimming were determined from the DNA. Within this sample are some 190,000 clones, with around 80% of them counted one time only. Around 1.4% of the sample is in the top ten clones.

The sequencing sample was made of PBMCs. This clonotype was obtained from a girl aged 5 to 17 in good health and CMV-seropositive.

At the DNA level, the sequence is TGCGCCAGCAGCTTCGCCAGGGTCGATGAGCAGTTCTTC. This is translated as CASSFARVDEQFF. The chain employs TRBV5-1 and TRBJ2-1; TRBD1 is perhaps the D gene, given 5 matching bases. The CDR3, cysteine through phenylalanine, is 13 amino acids long. Only the CDR3 portion is preserved as DNA: 39 bases, with reading frame beginning at the first base. V loses 2 bases of germline sequence and J loses 8 bases, and the interval between the two ends is 11 bases. CDR1 and CDR2 are drawn from the germline V gene: SGHRS, YFSETQ.